The present entry profiles one T cell receptor (beta chain) with its context. This specimen belongs to a study of cytomegalovirus exposure and HLA in healthy donors. A multiplex PCR was run with 60 Vbeta primers and 13 Jbeta primers. The repertoire was sequenced with immunoSEQ multiplex PCR; TCRdb's copy has only in-frame clones and lacks some. Of 150,000 to 200,000 clones in the sample, around 83% were seen once. The receptor's source is a man in his forties or fifties in good health and CMV-seropositive. Sequencing was performed on PBMCs.

This chain's CDR3 is CATSREVPSEQYF. The CDR3 coding sequence is TGTGCCACCAGCAGAGAAGTCCCTAGCGAGCAGTACTTC. V is TRBV15 and J is TRBJ2-5, with unresolved D. The J call could be wrong; TRBJ2-7 is a better fit for the DNA end. Germline V lookup: CDR1 LNHNV, CDR2 YYDKDF (reference sequence). CDR3 length: 13 residues.